A selection of T cell receptor beta chains follows, all from one sample in a study of sequential checkpoint blockade in melanoma. Assay used: immunoSEQ multiplex PCR; TCRdb lists only in-frame clones, some missing. The data hold 15,000 to 20,000 clones, with about 66% observed a single time. The source was CD8+ T cells sorted from blood (inferred from file names), collected from a patient given nivolumab and ipilimumab in sequence. These receptors were taken from a human donor with melanoma. Each CDR3 is given with its conserved first and last residue.

TRBV28	TRBJ2-7	CASSLTGTGTYEQYF
TRBV27	TRBJ2-3	CASSLDRGTDTQYF
TRBV2	TRBJ1-5	CASRRDDEDRLVNQPQHF
TRBV6-1	TRBJ2-1	CASADNEQFF
TRBV19	TRBJ2-3	CASSRQERSTDTQYF
TRBV5-4	TRBJ2-1	CASSSGVIAGGWINEQFF
TRBV19	TRBJ2-7	CASSRRDGLSYEQYF
TRBV27	TRBJ1-5	CASRRQGWSNQPQHF
TRBV7-9	TRBJ2-2	CASSSPPGGGDSLAGELFF
TRBV11-2	TRBJ2-7	CASSSTGNRYEQYF
TRBV11-3	TRBJ1-2	CASSEGGQFGGYTF
TRBV29-1	TRBJ1-2	CSVGDSYGYTF
TRBV30	TRBJ1-1	CAWSVKGLSGPEAFF
TRBV7-9	TRBJ2-2	CASSLPGGTTGELFF
TRBV5-5	TRBJ2-5	CASSFPGSEETQYF
TRBV4-3	TRBJ1-6	CASSQDSGGSSPLHF
TRBV4-3	TRBJ2-5	CASSQGLAGQQETQYF
TRBV4-1	TRBJ2-7	CASSLRVGRNEQYF
TRBV5-1	TRBJ1-1	CASSLRRDKNTEAFF
TRBV7-9	TRBJ2-1	CASSFGGDEQFF
TRBV6-5	TRBJ1-4	CASSYSSGGKLFF
TRBV19	TRBJ1-1	CASAPGVGTEAFF
TRBV6-5	TRBJ1-1	CASRLQMNTEAFF
TRBV10-3	TRBJ2-7	CAISGTGGTYEQYF
TRBV7-8	TRBJ1-5	CASSYSHRYSNQPQHF
TRBV27	TRBJ2-7	CASSLTGTGEGYEQYF
TRBV7-3	TRBJ2-2	CASRAGGPNTGELFF
TRBV9	TRBJ2-7	CASSVGLAGGQVYEQYF
TRBV10-1	TRBJ1-5	CARSDPGTGWVEQPQHF
TRBV4-1	TRBJ1-2	CASSQDSQGLGRKINYGYTF